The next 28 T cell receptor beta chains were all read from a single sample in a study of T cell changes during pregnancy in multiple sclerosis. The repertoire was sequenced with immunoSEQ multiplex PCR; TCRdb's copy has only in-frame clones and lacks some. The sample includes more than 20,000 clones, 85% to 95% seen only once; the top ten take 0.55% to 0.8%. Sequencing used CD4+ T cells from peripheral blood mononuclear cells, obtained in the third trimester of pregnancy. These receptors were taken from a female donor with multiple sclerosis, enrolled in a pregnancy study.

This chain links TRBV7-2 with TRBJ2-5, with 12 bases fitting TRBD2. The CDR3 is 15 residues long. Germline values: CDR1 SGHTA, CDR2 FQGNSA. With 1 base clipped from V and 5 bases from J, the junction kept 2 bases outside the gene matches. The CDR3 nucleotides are TGTGCCAGCAGCTTAGGTCTAGCGGGGGGGGAGACCCAGTACTTC. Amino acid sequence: CASSLGLAGGETQYF.

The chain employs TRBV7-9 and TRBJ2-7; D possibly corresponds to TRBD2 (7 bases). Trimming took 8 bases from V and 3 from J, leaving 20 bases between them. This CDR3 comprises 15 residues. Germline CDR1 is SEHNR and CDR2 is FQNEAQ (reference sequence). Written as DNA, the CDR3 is TGTGCCAGCTCGTCGGGGGGACACTACATCTACGAGCAGTACTTC. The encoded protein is CASSSGGHYIYEQYF.

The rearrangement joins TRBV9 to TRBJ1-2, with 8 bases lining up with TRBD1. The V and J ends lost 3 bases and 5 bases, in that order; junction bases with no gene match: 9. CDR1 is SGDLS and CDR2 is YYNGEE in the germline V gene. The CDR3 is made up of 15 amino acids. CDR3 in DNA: TGTGCCAGCAGCGCAAGAACCGGACAGGGTTATGGCTACACCTTC. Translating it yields CASSARTGQGYGYTF.

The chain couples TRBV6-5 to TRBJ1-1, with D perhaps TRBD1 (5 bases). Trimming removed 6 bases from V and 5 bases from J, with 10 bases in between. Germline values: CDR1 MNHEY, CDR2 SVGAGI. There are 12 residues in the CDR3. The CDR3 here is CASRSGGTEAFF. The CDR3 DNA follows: TGTGCCAGCAGATCGGGGGGGACTGAAGCTTTCTTT.

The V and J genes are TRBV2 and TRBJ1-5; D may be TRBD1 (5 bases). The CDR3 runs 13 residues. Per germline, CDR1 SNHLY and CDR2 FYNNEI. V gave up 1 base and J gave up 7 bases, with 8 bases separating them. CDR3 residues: CASSEVREQPQHF. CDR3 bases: TGTGCCAGCAGTGAAGTCAGGGAACAGCCCCAGCATTTT.

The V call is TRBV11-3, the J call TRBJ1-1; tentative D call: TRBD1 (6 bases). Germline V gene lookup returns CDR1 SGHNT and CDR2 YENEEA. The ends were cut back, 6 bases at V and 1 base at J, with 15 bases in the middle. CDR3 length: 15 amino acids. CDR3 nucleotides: TGTGCCAGCAGAAGAGGGACACCACAGAACACTGAAGCTTTCTTT. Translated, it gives CASRRGTPQNTEAFF.

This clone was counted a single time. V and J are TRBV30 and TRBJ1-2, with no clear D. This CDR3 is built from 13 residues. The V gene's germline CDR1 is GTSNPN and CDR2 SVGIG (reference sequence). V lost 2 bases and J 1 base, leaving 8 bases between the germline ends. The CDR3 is CAWSSGFNYGYTF. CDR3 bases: TGTGCCTGGAGTTCCGGTTTTAACTATGGCTACACCTTC. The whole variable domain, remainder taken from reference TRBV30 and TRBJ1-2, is SQTIHQWPATLVQPVGSPLSLECTVEGTSNPNLYWYRQAAGRGLQLLFYSVGIGQISSEVPQNLSASRPQDRQFILSSKKLLLSDSGFYLCAWSSGFNYGYTFGSGTRLTVV.

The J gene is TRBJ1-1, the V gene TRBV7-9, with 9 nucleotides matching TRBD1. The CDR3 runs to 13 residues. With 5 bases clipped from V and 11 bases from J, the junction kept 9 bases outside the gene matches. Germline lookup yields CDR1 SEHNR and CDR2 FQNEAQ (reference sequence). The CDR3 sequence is CASSVPGQGRAFF. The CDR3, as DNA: TGTGCCAGCAGCGTCCCGGGACAGGGCCGGGCTTTCTTT.

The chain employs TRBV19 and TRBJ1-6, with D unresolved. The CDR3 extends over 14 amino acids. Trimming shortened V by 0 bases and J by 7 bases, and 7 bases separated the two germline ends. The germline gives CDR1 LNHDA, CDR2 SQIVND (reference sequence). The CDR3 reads CASSIEVRNSPLHF. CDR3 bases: TGTGCCAGTAGTATAGAGGTTCGGAATTCACCCCTCCACTTT.

In nucleotides, the CDR3 is TGCGCCAGCAGCCCCGCGGCGGGGAACACTGAAGCTTTCTTT. As protein: CASSPAAGNTEAFF. The V call is TRBV5-1, the J call TRBJ1-1; unclear D gene. This CDR3 has 14 amino acids. V was pared by 4 bases and J by 1 base, with 11 bases between. Germline-derived CDR1 and CDR2 are SGHRS and YFSETQ.

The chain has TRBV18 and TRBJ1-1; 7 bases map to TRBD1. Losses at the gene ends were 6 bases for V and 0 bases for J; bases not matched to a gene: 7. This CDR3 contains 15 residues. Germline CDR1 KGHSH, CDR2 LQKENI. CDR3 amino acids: CASSLTGLMNTEAFF. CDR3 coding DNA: TGTGCCAGCTCGCTGACAGGGCTTATGAACACTGAAGCTTTCTTT.

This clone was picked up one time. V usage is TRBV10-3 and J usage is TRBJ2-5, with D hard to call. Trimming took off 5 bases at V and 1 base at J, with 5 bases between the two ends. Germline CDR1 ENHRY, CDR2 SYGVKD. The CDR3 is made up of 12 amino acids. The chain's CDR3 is CAISTVQETQYF. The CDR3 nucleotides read TGTGCCATCAGTACGGTCCAAGAGACCCAGTACTTC.

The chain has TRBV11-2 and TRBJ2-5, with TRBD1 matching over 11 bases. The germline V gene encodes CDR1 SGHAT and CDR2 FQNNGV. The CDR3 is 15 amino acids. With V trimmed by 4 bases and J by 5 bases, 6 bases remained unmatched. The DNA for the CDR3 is TGTGCCAGCAGCTACGGGACAGGGGGTAGGGAGACCCAGTACTTC. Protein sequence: CASSYGTGGRETQYF.

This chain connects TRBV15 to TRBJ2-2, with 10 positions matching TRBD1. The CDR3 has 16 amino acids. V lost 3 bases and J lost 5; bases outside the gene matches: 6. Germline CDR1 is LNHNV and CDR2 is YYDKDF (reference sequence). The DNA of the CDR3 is TGTGCCACCAGCAGGGGGGGACAGGGGCAGACCGGGGAGCTGTTTTTT. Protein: CATSRGGQGQTGELFF.

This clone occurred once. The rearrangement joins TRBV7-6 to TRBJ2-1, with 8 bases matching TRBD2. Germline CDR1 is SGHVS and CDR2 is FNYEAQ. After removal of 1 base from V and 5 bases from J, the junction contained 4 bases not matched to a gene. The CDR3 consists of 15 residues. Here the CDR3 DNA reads TGTGCCAGCAGCTTAGTCGGGGGGGGAGACAATGAGCAGTTCTTC. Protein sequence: CASSLVGGGDNEQFF.

The CDR3 DNA sequence: TGTGCCTTTAAGCGGGGGGGCCAAGCTGGGGAGCTGTTTTTT. Encoded protein: CAFKRGGQAGELFF. The chain carries TRBV30 and TRBJ2-2; 10 nucleotides line up with TRBD2. Per germline, CDR1 GTSNPN and CDR2 SVGIG (reference sequence). This CDR3 comprises 14 residues. After removal of 7 bases from V and 8 bases from J, the junction contained 10 bases not matched to a gene.

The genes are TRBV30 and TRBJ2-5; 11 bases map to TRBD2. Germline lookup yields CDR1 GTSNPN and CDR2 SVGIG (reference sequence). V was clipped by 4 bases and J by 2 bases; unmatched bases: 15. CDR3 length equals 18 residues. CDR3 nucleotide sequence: TGTGCCTGGACCCTCGCCTGGGATCTAGCGGGGGGTCAAGAGACCCAGTACTTC. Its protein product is CAWTLAWDLAGGQETQYF.

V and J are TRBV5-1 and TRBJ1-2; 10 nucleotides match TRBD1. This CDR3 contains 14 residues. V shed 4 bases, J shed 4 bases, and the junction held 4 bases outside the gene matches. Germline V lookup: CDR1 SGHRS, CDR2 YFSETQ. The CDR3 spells CASSLGQGGYGYTF. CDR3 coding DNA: TGCGCCAGCAGCCTCGGACAGGGGGGCTATGGCTACACCTTC. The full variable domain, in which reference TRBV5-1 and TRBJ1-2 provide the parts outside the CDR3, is KAGVTQTPRYLIKTRGQQVTLSCSPISGHRSVSWYQQTPGQGLQFLFEYFSETQRNKGNFPGRFSGRQFSNSRSEMNVSTLELGDSALYLCASSLGQGGYGYTFGSGTRLTVV.

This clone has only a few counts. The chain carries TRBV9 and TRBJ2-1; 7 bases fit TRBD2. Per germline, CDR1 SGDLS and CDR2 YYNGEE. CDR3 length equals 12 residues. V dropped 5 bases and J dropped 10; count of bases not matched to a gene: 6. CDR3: CASSPSGVEQFF. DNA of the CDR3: TGTGCCAGCAGTCCAAGCGGGGTCGAGCAGTTCTTC.

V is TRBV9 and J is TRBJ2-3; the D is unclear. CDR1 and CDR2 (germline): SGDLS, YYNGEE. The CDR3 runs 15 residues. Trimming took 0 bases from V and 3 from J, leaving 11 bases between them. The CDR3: CASSVGANPTDTQYF. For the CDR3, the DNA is TGTGCCAGCAGCGTAGGAGCGAACCCTACAGATACGCAGTATTTT.

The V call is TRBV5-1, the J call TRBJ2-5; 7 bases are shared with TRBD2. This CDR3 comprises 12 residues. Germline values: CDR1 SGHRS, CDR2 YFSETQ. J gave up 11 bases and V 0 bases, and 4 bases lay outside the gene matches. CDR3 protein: CASSLAGGEQYF. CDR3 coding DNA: TGCGCCAGCAGCTTGGCGGGGGGAGAGCAGTACTTC.

The DNA of the CDR3 is TGTGCCAGCAGAACCCCGACAGGGAGTATCGAGCAGTACTTC. Translated, it gives CASRTPTGSIEQYF. This sequence joins TRBV2 and TRBJ2-7; TRBD1 aligns across 7 bases. Per germline, CDR1 SNHLY and CDR2 FYNNEI. This CDR3 has 14 residues. V was pared by 6 bases and J by 6 bases, with 11 bases of the junction left unmatched.

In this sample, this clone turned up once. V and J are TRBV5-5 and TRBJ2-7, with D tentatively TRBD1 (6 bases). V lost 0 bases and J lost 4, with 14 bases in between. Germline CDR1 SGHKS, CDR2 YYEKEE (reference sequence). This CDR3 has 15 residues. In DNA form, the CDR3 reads TGTGCCAGCAGCTTGGCAGGGGTGAACCAGTACGAGCAGTACTTC. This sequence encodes CASSLAGVNQYEQYF.

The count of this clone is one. Here the CDR3 reads CASSIATSSYNEQFF. The CDR3 DNA reads TGTGCCAGTAGTATAGCAACCAGCTCCTACAATGAGCAGTTCTTC. The chain is built from TRBV19 and TRBJ2-1; D is ambiguous. The CDR3 has 15 amino acids. Germline V CDR1 and CDR2: LNHDA, SQIVND (reference sequence). Trimming removed 1 base at V and 0 bases at J, with 7 bases between. The full variable domain, with the rest looked up from reference TRBV19 and TRBJ2-1, is DGGITQSPKYLFRKEGQNVTLSCEQNLNHDAMYWYRQDPGQGLRLIYYSQIVNDFQKGDIAEGYSVSREKKESFPLTVTSAQKNPTAFYLCASSIATSSYNEQFFGPGTRLTVL.

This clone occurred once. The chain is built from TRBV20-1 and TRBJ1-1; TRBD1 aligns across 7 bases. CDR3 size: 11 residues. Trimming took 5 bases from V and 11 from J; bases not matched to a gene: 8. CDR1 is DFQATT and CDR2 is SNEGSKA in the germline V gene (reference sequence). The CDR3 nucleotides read TGCAGTGCTGGGACAGCTCTTGGGGCTTTCTTT. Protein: CSAGTALGAFF.

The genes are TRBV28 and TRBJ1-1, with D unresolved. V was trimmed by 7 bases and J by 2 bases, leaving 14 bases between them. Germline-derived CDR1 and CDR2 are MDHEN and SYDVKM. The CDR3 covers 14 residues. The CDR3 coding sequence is TGTGCCAGCACCCAGATCGGGTTTAACACTGAAGCTTTCTTT. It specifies CASTQIGFNTEAFF.

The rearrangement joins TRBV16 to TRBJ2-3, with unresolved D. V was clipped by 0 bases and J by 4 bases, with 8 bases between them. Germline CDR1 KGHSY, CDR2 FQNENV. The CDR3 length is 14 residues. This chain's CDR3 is CASSQSSRSDTQYF. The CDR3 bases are TGTGCCAGCAGCCAATCCAGTCGCTCAGATACGCAGTATTTT.

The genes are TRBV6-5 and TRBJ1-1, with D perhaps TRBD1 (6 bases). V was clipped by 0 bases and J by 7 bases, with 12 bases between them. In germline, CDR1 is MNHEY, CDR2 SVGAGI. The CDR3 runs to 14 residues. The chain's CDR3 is CASSYSRGGVEAFF. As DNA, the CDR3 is TGTGCCAGCAGTTACTCGAGAGGGGGGGTTGAAGCTTTCTTT.